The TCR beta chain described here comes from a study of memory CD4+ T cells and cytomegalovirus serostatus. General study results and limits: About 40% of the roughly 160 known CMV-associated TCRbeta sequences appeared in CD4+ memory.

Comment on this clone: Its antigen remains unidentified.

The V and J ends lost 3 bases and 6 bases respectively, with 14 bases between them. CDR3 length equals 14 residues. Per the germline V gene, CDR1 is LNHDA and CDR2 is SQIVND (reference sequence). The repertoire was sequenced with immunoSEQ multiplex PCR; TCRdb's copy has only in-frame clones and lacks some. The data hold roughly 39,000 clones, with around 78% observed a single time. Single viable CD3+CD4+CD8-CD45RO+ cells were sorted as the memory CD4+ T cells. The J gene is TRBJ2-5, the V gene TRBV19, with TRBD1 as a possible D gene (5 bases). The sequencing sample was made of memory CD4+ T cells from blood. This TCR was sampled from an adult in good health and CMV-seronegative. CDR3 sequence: CASSIEGVRKTQYF. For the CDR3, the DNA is TGTGCCAGTAGTATTGAAGGGGTCCGTAAGACCCAGTACTTC.